This entry concerns a single T cell receptor (beta chain). The record originates from a study of blood T cell repertoires in COVID-19. Here immunoSEQ multiplex PCR was the method, and the copy in TCRdb shows in-frame clones only, minus some. The table includes tens of thousands of clones, 70% to 80% detected once. Germline V gene lookup returns CDR1 SGHAT and CDR2 FQNNGV. The CDR3 extends over 14 amino acids. Trimming took 0 bases from V and 6 from J, leaving 9 bases between them. What was sequenced was peripheral blood. The receptor comes from a woman over 75 with active or convalescent COVID-19. The chain couples TRBV11-2 to TRBJ2-4; perhaps TRBD1 as D (5 bases). This CDR3 reads CASSLERQGNIQYF. The CDR3 coding sequence is TGTGCCAGCAGCTTAGAGAGGCAGGGAAACATTCAGTACTTC.